Following are 9 T cell receptor beta chains from one sample sequenced in a study of technical replicates of blood from several donors. Some clones are missing from TCRdb's copy, which holds only in-frame ones; the method was immunoSEQ multiplex PCR. The table lists about 81,000 clones, approximately 94% of them singletons. The material sequenced was T cells isolated from PBMCs. The source is a human donor in good health.

V usage is TRBV10-3 and J usage is TRBJ1-1, with no clear D. Germline-derived CDR1 and CDR2 are ENHRY and SYGVKD. This CDR3 is 11 amino acids long. With 8 bases removed from V and 2 bases from J, the gap between germline ends came to 6 bases. CDR3 nucleotides: TGTGCCATCTTGAGTAACACTGAAGCTTTCTTT. This gives the protein CAILSNTEAFF.

The chain has TRBV30 and TRBJ2-1; the match to TRBD2 covers 9 bases. This CDR3 contains 19 residues. The germline V gene has CDR1 GTSNPN and CDR2 SVGIG (reference sequence). The V segment lost 4 bases and the J segment 4 bases; nucleotides outside the gene matches: 20. CDR3 region: CAWTTGWGDSGRFYNEQFF. The CDR3, as DNA: TGTGCCTGGACTACCGGATGGGGGGATAGCGGGAGATTTTACAATGAGCAGTTCTTC.

V gene TRBV2 combines with J gene TRBJ2-2; D not certain. The CDR3 sequence is 14 residues long. The germline V and J ends were trimmed by 5 bases and 0 bases, with 7 bases remaining between them. The germline CDR1 and CDR2 sequences are SNHLY and FYNNEI. The CDR3 here is CASSRQPNTGELFF. As DNA, the CDR3 is TGTGCCAGCAGTCGACAACCGAACACCGGGGAGCTGTTTTTT. The full variable domain, its missing parts supplied by reference TRBV2 and TRBJ2-2, is EPEVTQTPSHQVTQMGQEVILRCVPISNHLYFYWYRQILGQKVEFLVSFYNNEISEKSEIFDDQFSVERPDGSNFTLKIRSTKLEDSAMYFCASSRQPNTGELFFGEGSRLTVL.

The gene calls are TRBV14 and TRBJ2-7, with D perhaps matching TRBD1 (5 bases). CDR1 SGHDN and CDR2 FVKESK come from the germline V gene. CDR3 length: 14 residues. The V and J ends lost 4 bases and 7 bases respectively, with 17 bases between them. CDR3 DNA: TGTGCCAGCAGCCGAAGCATAGGGGCCGGGGAGCAGTACTTC. Its translation is CASSRSIGAGEQYF.

V is TRBV5-1 and J is TRBJ2-5; D not resolved. The germline V gene has CDR1 SGHRS and CDR2 YFSETQ. Between the trimmed V and J ends, which lost 4 bases and 5 bases, there was a span of 15 bases. The CDR3 length is 14 residues. The CDR3 sequence: CASSPLSLVETQYF. CDR3 DNA: TGCGCCAGCAGCCCCCTTAGTTTAGTGGAGACCCAGTACTTC.

The chain recombines TRBV5-1 with TRBJ1-1, with no clear D. Trimming pared 0 bases from V and 0 bases from J, leaving 9 bases between. Germline CDR1 is SGHRS and CDR2 is YFSETQ. This CDR3 has 15 residues. The DNA of the CDR3 is TGCGCCAGCAGCTTGGCTGGCACAGTGAACACTGAAGCTTTCTTT. Protein product: CASSLAGTVNTEAFF.

The chain joins TRBV9 to TRBJ1-4, with a tentative D call TRBD1 (5 bases). Germline V CDR1 and CDR2: SGDLS, YYNGEE. The CDR3 covers 15 residues. The ends were cut back, 0 bases at V and 7 bases at J, with 13 bases in the middle. CDR3 loop: CASSVGTAGGEKLFF. As DNA, the CDR3 is TGTGCCAGCAGCGTAGGGACCGCGGGGGGTGAAAAACTGTTTTTT.

The gene calls are TRBV2 and TRBJ2-1; D perhaps matches TRBD1 (6 bases). Germline V gene data show CDR1 as SNHLY and CDR2 as FYNNEI. Trimming took 4 bases from V and 10 from J, leaving 14 bases between them. The CDR3 is 13 amino acids. CDR3 bases: TGTGCCAGCAGTGCCACAGGGTTAGGGGAGCAGTTCTTC. This encodes CASSATGLGEQFF.

V is TRBV4-2 and J is TRBJ1-4, with D possibly matching TRBD1 (5 bases). The V gene lost 4 bases and the J gene lost 6 bases, with 6 bases spanning the gap. The V gene's germline CDR1 is LGHNA and CDR2 YNFKEQ. This CDR3 is 12 amino acids long. Written as DNA, the CDR3 is TGTGCCAGCAGCCGCAGGGATGAAAAACTGTTTTTT. It is translated as CASSRRDEKLFF.